These 5 T cell receptor beta chains originate from one sample sequenced in a study of cytomegalovirus exposure and HLA in healthy donors. PCR amplification relied on 60 Vbeta primers (plus 13 Jbeta primers). The method was immunoSEQ multiplex PCR; TCRdb's version includes in-frame clones alone and lacks a portion of them. This sample has 85,000 to 100,000 clones, with about 89% found just once. Input material: PBMCs. These receptors were collected from a young man in good health and CMV-seropositive.

The chain combines TRBV28 with TRBJ1-2; no clear D gene. The CDR3 covers 13 residues. Germline values: CDR1 MDHEN, CDR2 SYDVKM. The V and J ends lost 4 bases and 5 bases respectively, with 11 bases between them. The CDR3 is CASSWGGVYGYTF. Written as DNA, the CDR3 is TGTGCCAGCAGTTGGGGAGGAGTTTATGGCTACACCTTC.

With regard to this clone: The same CDR3 can be traced to other DNA sequences in this sample. This chain connects TRBV2 to TRBJ1-1, with 7 bases that match TRBD1. Germline assignment: CDR1 SNHLY and CDR2 FYNNEI. The CDR3 sequence is 12 residues long. V was pared by 8 bases and J by 1 base, with 1 base of the junction left unmatched. The CDR3 spells CASHRGNTEAFF. CDR3 coding DNA: TGTGCCAGCCACAGGGGGAACACTGAAGCTTTCTTT.

This chain joins TRBV27 and TRBJ2-1, with a tentative D call TRBD1 (6 bases). This CDR3 is 15 amino acids long. Trimming stripped 6 bases from V and 5 bases from J, with 17 bases between. Germline V gene sequence: CDR1 MNHEY, CDR2 SMNVEV (reference sequence). CDR3 amino acids: CASRNRATLNNEQFF. The CDR3 nucleotides are TGTGCCAGCAGGAACAGGGCAACCTTAAACAATGAGCAGTTCTTC.

This clone was recorded a few times. The rearrangement joins TRBV6-5 to TRBJ2-2, with unresolved D. The CDR3 length is 14 residues. Deletions cut 3 bases from V and 2 bases from J, with 7 bases between. Germline V gene data show CDR1 as MNHEY and CDR2 as SVGAGI. This CDR3 is CASSYLVNTGELFF. The CDR3 DNA sequence: TGTGCCAGCAGTTATCTTGTAAACACCGGGGAGCTGTTTTTT.

A single count supports this clone. The chain recombines TRBV18 with TRBJ1-4; 8 bases are shared with TRBD1. J lost 3 bases, V lost 3 bases, and 3 bases had no gene match. The CDR3 length is 15 residues. Per germline, CDR1 KGHSH and CDR2 LQKENI. CDR3 residues: CASSPQGAANEKLFF. CDR3 bases: TGTGCCAGCTCACCGCAGGGGGCTGCTAATGAAAAACTGTTTTTT.